A selection of T cell receptor beta chains follows, all from one sample in a study of blood T cell repertoires in COVID-19. Method: immunoSEQ multiplex PCR; TCRdb's copy keeps in-frame clones and lacks some. This sample carries 160,000 or so clones, roughly 80% of them seen once, and the ten largest clones take approximately 14%. Sequencing was done on a sample of peripheral blood. The origin of the receptors is a woman older than 75 with acute or convalescent COVID-19. CDR3s include the opening cysteine and the closing phenylalanine or tryptophan. Each record gives: J gene, CDR3 length, V gene, clone size, D gene, CDR3 protein, CDR3 DNA. D genes are given only for firm matches. The size field is filled for only some rows; it gives once, few, many or a size class.

j_gene: TRBJ1-1
len: 13
v_gene: TRBV6-5
abundance: NA
d_gene: TRBD1
CDR3aa: CASSYQGGTEAFF
CDR3nt: TGTGCCAGCAGCTACCAGGGGGGCACTGAAGCTTTCTTT

j_gene: TRBJ2-5
len: 14
v_gene: TRBV18
abundance: NA
d_gene: TRBD1
CDR3aa: CASSPPTGPETQYF
CDR3nt: TGTGCCAGCTCACCCCCGACAGGGCCAGAGACCCAGTACTTC

j_gene: TRBJ2-5
len: 17
v_gene: TRBV3-1/TRBV3-2
abundance: many
d_gene: TRBD2
CDR3aa: CASSQGLAGGYQETQYF
CDR3nt: TGTGCCAGCAGCCAAGGCCTAGCGGGGGGATACCAAGAGACCCAGTACTTC

j_gene: TRBJ2-3
len: 12
v_gene: TRBV29-1
abundance: NA
d_gene: NA
CDR3aa: CSVSPSTDTQYF
CDR3nt: TGCAGCGTTTCTCCCAGCACAGATACGCAGTATTTT

j_gene: TRBJ2-2
len: 13
v_gene: TRBV29-1
abundance: NA
d_gene: TRBD2
CDR3aa: CSGRLAGGRELFF
CDR3nt: TGCAGCGGAAGACTAGCGGGAGGCCGGGAGCTGTTTTTT

j_gene: TRBJ2-3
len: 15
v_gene: TRBV3-1/TRBV3-2
abundance: NA
d_gene: NA
CDR3aa: CASSPNRASTDTQYF
CDR3nt: TGTGCCAGCAGCCCCAACAGGGCTAGCACAGATACGCAGTATTTT

j_gene: TRBJ1-2
len: 15
v_gene: TRBV4-1
abundance: NA
d_gene: NA
CDR3aa: CASTASPGANYGYTF
CDR3nt: TGCGCCAGCACCGCCTCGCCAGGGGCTAACTATGGCTACACCTTC

j_gene: TRBJ2-3
len: 13
v_gene: TRBV18
abundance: NA
d_gene: NA
CDR3aa: CASSEGEADTQYF
CDR3nt: TGTGCCAGCTCTGAAGGCGAGGCAGATACGCAGTATTTT

j_gene: TRBJ1-5
len: 14
v_gene: TRBV29-1
abundance: NA
d_gene: TRBD1
CDR3aa: CSATTGFGNQPQHF
CDR3nt: TGCAGCGCAACGACAGGGTTTGGCAATCAGCCCCAGCATTTT

j_gene: TRBJ2-7
len: 13
v_gene: TRBV29-1
abundance: NA
d_gene: NA
CDR3aa: CSVGKFLEDEQYF
CDR3nt: TGCAGCGTTGGTAAGTTCCTAGAGGACGAGCAGTACTTC

j_gene: TRBJ2-3
len: 15
v_gene: TRBV9
abundance: NA
d_gene: TRBD2
CDR3aa: CASSPAGGRGDTQYF
CDR3nt: TGTGCCAGCAGTCCGGCGGGGGGGCGAGGAGATACGCAGTATTTT

j_gene: TRBJ2-7
len: 16
v_gene: TRBV6-1
abundance: NA
d_gene: TRBD1
CDR3aa: CASSAGTGFSRNEQYF
CDR3nt: TGTGCCAGCAGTGCCGGGACAGGATTTTCTCGGAACGAGCAGTACTTC

j_gene: TRBJ1-2
len: 13
v_gene: TRBV9
abundance: NA
d_gene: NA
CDR3aa: CASSVNRAYGYTF
CDR3nt: TGTGCCAGCAGCGTCAACAGGGCCTATGGCTACACCTTC

j_gene: TRBJ1-2
len: 13
v_gene: TRBV28
abundance: NA
d_gene: NA
CDR3aa: CASSLMRSYGYTF
CDR3nt: TGTGCCAGCAGTTTAATGAGGAGCTATGGCTACACCTTC

j_gene: TRBJ2-1
len: 14
v_gene: TRBV11-2
abundance: NA
d_gene: NA
CDR3aa: CASSPNTGWNEQFF
CDR3nt: TGTGCCAGCAGCCCAAACACAGGATGGAATGAGCAGTTCTTC

j_gene: TRBJ1-1
len: 11
v_gene: TRBV23-1
abundance: NA
d_gene: TRBD1
CDR3aa: CATDRGTEAFF
CDR3nt: TGCGCCACCGACAGGGGGACTGAAGCTTTCTTT

j_gene: TRBJ2-3
len: 12
v_gene: TRBV7-2
abundance: NA
d_gene: NA
CDR3aa: CASSRPLQAQYF
CDR3nt: TGTGCCAGCAGCCGGCCTTTGCAGGCGCAGTATTTT

j_gene: TRBJ2-3
len: 14
v_gene: TRBV2
abundance: NA
d_gene: TRBD2
CDR3aa: CASSRSGGTDTQYF
CDR3nt: TGTGCCAGCAGTAGAAGCGGGGGCACAGATACGCAGTATTTT

j_gene: TRBJ1-2
len: 13
v_gene: TRBV4-1
abundance: NA
d_gene: NA
CDR3aa: CASSQGGNYGYTF
CDR3nt: TGCGCCAGCAGCCAGGGGGGTAACTATGGCTACACCTTC

j_gene: TRBJ2-1
len: 15
v_gene: TRBV27
abundance: NA
d_gene: TRBD2
CDR3aa: CASRSTSGGYNEQFF
CDR3nt: TGTGCCAGCAGATCGACTAGCGGGGGATACAATGAGCAGTTCTTC

j_gene: TRBJ1-1
len: 13
v_gene: TRBV18
abundance: NA
d_gene: NA
CDR3aa: CASSPPGGSEAFF
CDR3nt: TGTGCCAGCTCACCACCGGGGGGGTCTGAAGCTTTCTTT

j_gene: TRBJ1-2
len: 13
v_gene: TRBV30
abundance: NA
d_gene: NA
CDR3aa: CAWSKGRAGGYTF
CDR3nt: TGTGCCTGGAGTAAGGGGAGGGCTGGCGGCTACACCTTC

j_gene: TRBJ2-2
len: 17
v_gene: TRBV19
abundance: NA
d_gene: NA
CDR3aa: CASSIGTALLNTGELFF
CDR3nt: TGTGCCAGTAGTATTGGAACAGCTCTACTTAACACCGGGGAGCTGTTTTTT

j_gene: TRBJ1-6
len: 12
v_gene: TRBV7-2
abundance: NA
d_gene: NA
CDR3aa: CASSTENSPLHF
CDR3nt: TGTGCCAGCAGTACAGAAAATTCACCCCTCCACTTT

j_gene: TRBJ2-7
len: 16
v_gene: TRBV7-2
abundance: NA
d_gene: TRBD2
CDR3aa: CASSTGLAGGQYEQYF
CDR3nt: TGTGCCAGCAGCACCGGACTAGCGGGGGGTCAATACGAGCAGTACTTC

j_gene: TRBJ2-2
len: 15
v_gene: TRBV28
abundance: NA
d_gene: TRBD1
CDR3aa: CASSSGGANTGELFF
CDR3nt: TGTGCCAGCAGCTCAGGGGGCGCGAACACCGGGGAGCTGTTTTTT

j_gene: TRBJ2-1
len: 15
v_gene: TRBV7-3
abundance: NA
d_gene: TRBD2
CDR3aa: CASSVTSGPYNEQFF
CDR3nt: TGTGCCAGCAGCGTAACTAGCGGGCCTTACAATGAGCAGTTCTTC

j_gene: TRBJ1-1
len: 13
v_gene: TRBV27
abundance: many
d_gene: NA
CDR3aa: CASSLRQHTEAFF
CDR3nt: TGTGCCAGCAGTCTCAGACAGCACACTGAAGCTTTCTTT

j_gene: TRBJ2-1
len: 16
v_gene: TRBV7-3
abundance: NA
d_gene: NA
CDR3aa: CASSLTASQGYNEQFF
CDR3nt: TGTGCCAGCAGCTTAACCGCGAGCCAGGGTTACAATGAGCAGTTCTTC

j_gene: TRBJ2-7
len: 16
v_gene: TRBV27
abundance: many
d_gene: TRBD2
CDR3aa: CASSLAGRVGSYEQYF
CDR3nt: TGTGCCAGCAGTTTAGCCGGGAGGGTTGGGTCCTACGAGCAGTACTTC

j_gene: TRBJ2-7
len: 14
v_gene: TRBV6-5
abundance: NA
d_gene: TRBD2
CDR3aa: CASSLIAGEGEQYF
CDR3nt: TGTGCCAGCAGCTTGATAGCGGGAGAGGGCGAGCAGTACTTC

j_gene: TRBJ1-1
len: 14
v_gene: TRBV5-4
abundance: NA
d_gene: NA
CDR3aa: CASSLAMGDTEAFF
CDR3nt: TGTGCCAGCAGCTTGGCCATGGGAGACACTGAAGCTTTCTTT

j_gene: TRBJ1-4
len: 14
v_gene: TRBV30
abundance: NA
d_gene: TRBD1
CDR3aa: CAWSPDRFGEKLFF
CDR3nt: TGTGCCTGGAGCCCGGACAGGTTTGGAGAAAAACTGTTTTTT

j_gene: TRBJ2-2
len: 16
v_gene: TRBV18
abundance: once
d_gene: NA
CDR3aa: CASSPTGTINTGELFF
CDR3nt: TGTGCCAGCTCACCTACAGGAACCATTAACACCGGGGAGCTGTTTTTT

j_gene: TRBJ2-7
len: 17
v_gene: TRBV12-5
abundance: NA
d_gene: TRBD2
CDR3aa: CASGLGLAGGWTDEQYF
CDR3nt: TGTGCTAGTGGTCTGGGACTAGCGGGAGGGTGGACGGACGAGCAGTACTTC

j_gene: TRBJ1-4
len: 14
v_gene: TRBV2
abundance: once
d_gene: NA
CDR3aa: CASSARRVGEKLFF
CDR3nt: TGTGCCAGCAGCGCGAGACGGGTGGGTGAAAAACTGTTTTTT

j_gene: TRBJ2-3
len: 18
v_gene: TRBV6-2/TRBV6-3
abundance: NA
d_gene: TRBD2
CDR3aa: CASSYGPGLAASTDTQYF
CDR3nt: TGTGCCAGCAGTTACGGACCGGGACTAGCGGCCAGCACAGATACGCAGTATTTT

j_gene: TRBJ1-2
len: 14
v_gene: TRBV19
abundance: NA
d_gene: NA
CDR3aa: CASSFGQINYGYTF
CDR3nt: TGTGCCAGTAGTTTCGGACAGATAAACTATGGCTACACCTTC

j_gene: TRBJ2-2
len: 18
v_gene: TRBV5-1
abundance: NA
d_gene: NA
CDR3aa: CASSIGVVRGLNTGELFF
CDR3nt: TGCGCCAGCAGCATTGGAGTGGTCAGGGGCCTTAACACCGGGGAGCTGTTTTTT

j_gene: TRBJ1-2
len: 13
v_gene: TRBV2
abundance: NA
d_gene: NA
CDR3aa: CASNQEGPYGYTF
CDR3nt: TGTGCCAGCAACCAGGAAGGCCCCTATGGCTACACCTTC

j_gene: TRBJ2-5
len: 15
v_gene: TRBV2
abundance: NA
d_gene: TRBD2
CDR3aa: CARGSASGLPGTQYF
CDR3nt: TGTGCCAGGGGAAGCGCTAGCGGGCTTCCGGGTACCCAGTACTTC

j_gene: TRBJ2-7
len: 16
v_gene: TRBV3-1/TRBV3-2
abundance: NA
d_gene: TRBD2
CDR3aa: CASSQEGTSGRYEQYF
CDR3nt: TGTGCCAGCAGCCAAGAGGGGACTAGCGGGAGGTACGAGCAGTACTTC

j_gene: TRBJ1-2
len: 11
v_gene: TRBV6-5
abundance: NA
d_gene: TRBD1
CDR3aa: CASKTGVGYTF
CDR3nt: TGTGCCAGCAAGACAGGGGTTGGCTACACCTTC

j_gene: TRBJ1-4
len: 17
v_gene: TRBV9
abundance: NA
d_gene: TRBD1
CDR3aa: CASSQDRAFLTNEKLFF
CDR3nt: TGTGCCAGCAGCCAGGACAGGGCCTTCCTAACTAATGAAAAACTGTTTTTT

j_gene: TRBJ1-2
len: 13
v_gene: TRBV29-1
abundance: NA
d_gene: NA
CDR3aa: CSVGDKSNYGYTF
CDR3nt: TGCAGCGTTGGCGACAAATCTAACTATGGCTACACCTTC

j_gene: TRBJ1-2
len: 12
v_gene: TRBV28
abundance: once
d_gene: NA
CDR3aa: CASSFLGYGYTF
CDR3nt: TGTGCCAGCAGTTTTCTAGGCTATGGCTACACCTTC

j_gene: TRBJ1-2
len: 13
v_gene: TRBV6-1
abundance: NA
d_gene: TRBD1
CDR3aa: CASSDNRGPGYTF
CDR3nt: TGTGCCAGCAGTGATAACAGGGGTCCTGGCTACACCTTC

j_gene: TRBJ1-1
len: 15
v_gene: TRBV15
abundance: NA
d_gene: NA
CDR3aa: CATSREEGFNTEAFF
CDR3nt: TGTGCCACCAGCAGAGAAGAGGGATTTAACACTGAAGCTTTCTTT

j_gene: TRBJ2-2
len: 15
v_gene: TRBV24-1
abundance: many
d_gene: NA
CDR3aa: CATSDRTEPTGELFF
CDR3nt: TGTGCCACCAGTGATCGGACAGAACCCACCGGGGAGCTGTTTTTT

j_gene: TRBJ1-1
len: 15
v_gene: TRBV6-1
abundance: few
d_gene: NA
CDR3aa: CASSEFSGGNTEAFF
CDR3nt: TGTGCCAGCAGTGAATTTTCGGGGGGAAACACTGAAGCTTTCTTT

j_gene: TRBJ2-1
len: 15
v_gene: TRBV9
abundance: NA
d_gene: TRBD2
CDR3aa: CASSVGSGSVNEQFF
CDR3nt: TGTGCCAGCAGCGTCGGTAGCGGGAGTGTCAATGAGCAGTTCTTC

j_gene: TRBJ2-5
len: 17
v_gene: TRBV7-8
abundance: NA
d_gene: TRBD1
CDR3aa: CASSPMNRGPRQETQYF
CDR3nt: TGTGCCAGCAGCCCTATGAACAGGGGACCTAGACAAGAGACCCAGTACTTC

j_gene: TRBJ1-1
len: 15
v_gene: TRBV2
abundance: NA
d_gene: NA
CDR3aa: CASSELTMLNTEAFF
CDR3nt: TGTGCCAGCAGTGAACTGACAATGCTGAACACTGAAGCTTTCTTT

j_gene: TRBJ2-7
len: 16
v_gene: TRBV3-1/TRBV3-2
abundance: NA
d_gene: TRBD2
CDR3aa: CASSLSGTSGLYEQYF
CDR3nt: TGTGCCAGCAGCCTTAGTGGGACTAGCGGACTCTACGAGCAGTACTTC

j_gene: TRBJ2-1
len: 15
v_gene: TRBV14
abundance: few
d_gene: TRBD2
CDR3aa: CASSQDGRTSGEQFF
CDR3nt: TGTGCCAGCAGCCAAGACGGACGGACTAGCGGGGAGCAGTTCTTC

j_gene: TRBJ2-4
len: 16
v_gene: TRBV7-9
abundance: many
d_gene: TRBD2
CDR3aa: CASSLKVAGGKNIQYF
CDR3nt: TGTGCCAGCAGCTTAAAGGTAGCGGGAGGCAAAAACATTCAGTACTTC

j_gene: TRBJ2-5
len: 13
v_gene: TRBV7-6
abundance: NA
d_gene: NA
CDR3aa: CASSLGPKETQYF
CDR3nt: TGTGCCAGCAGCTTAGGTCCCAAAGAGACCCAGTACTTC